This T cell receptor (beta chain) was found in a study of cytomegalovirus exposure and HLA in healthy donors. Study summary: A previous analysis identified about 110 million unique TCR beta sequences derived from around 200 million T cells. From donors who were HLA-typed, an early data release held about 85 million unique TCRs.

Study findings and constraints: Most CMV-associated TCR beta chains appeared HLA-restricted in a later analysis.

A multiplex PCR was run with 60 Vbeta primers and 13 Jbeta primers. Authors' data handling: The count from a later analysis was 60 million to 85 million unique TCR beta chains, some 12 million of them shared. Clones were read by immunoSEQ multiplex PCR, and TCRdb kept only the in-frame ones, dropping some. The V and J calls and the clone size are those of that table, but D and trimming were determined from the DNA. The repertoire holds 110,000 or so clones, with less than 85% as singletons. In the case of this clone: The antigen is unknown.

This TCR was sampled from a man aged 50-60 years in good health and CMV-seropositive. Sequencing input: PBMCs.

The CDR3 reads CASSPGTRNTGELFF. CDR3 nucleotides: TGTGCCAGCAGTCCGGGGACACGGAACACCGGGGAGCTGTTTTTT. The chain links TRBV27 to TRBJ2-2; D is possibly TRBD1 (6 bases). This CDR3 contains 15 residues. V lost 5 bases and J 1 base, leaving 11 bases between the germline ends. In germline, CDR1 is MNHEY, CDR2 SMNVEV (reference sequence).